Listed here is a single T cell receptor beta chain. Its antigen is undetermined. The germline V gene has CDR1 SGHRS and CDR2 YFSETQ. The trim removed 5 bases at V and 1 base at J, leaving 11 bases unmatched. CDR3 length: 16 amino acids. The data were taken from a study of T-cell reconstitution after alpha-beta-depleted transplantation in children. Study-wide findings and caveats: Certain patients had high TCRbeta diversity at day 60, and it came from recipient T cells and thymic progenitors that survived. From newly produced T cells came most of the T-cell counts and diversity one year after transplant.

This sample's TCRbeta library carried unique molecular identifier barcodes. MiXCR, run by TCRdb on the PCR reads, gives a single entry per CDR3 protein. The data contain 120,000 or so distinct CDR3 sequences, roughly 24% of them singletons. The sample consisted of PBMCs, mostly from graft donor cells, taken 180 days after TCRalphabeta/CD19-depleted stem cell transplant. The rearrangement uses TRBV5-1 and TRBJ1-1, with 7 bases lining up with TRBD1. This receptor was taken from a male patient aged 2-15 years who had a stem cell transplant for chronic granulomatous disease, so the T cells may come from the graft donor. Written as DNA, the CDR3 is TGCGCCAGCAGAAACACACCGGGACAGACGAACACTGAAGCTTTCTTT. It translates to CASRNTPGQTNTEAFF.